A single sample gave rise to the 5 T cell receptor beta chains below, sequenced in a study of T cells in women clearing cervical HPV infection. Repertoires were generated with immunoSEQ multiplex PCR, while TCRdb's copy carries only in-frame clones and drops some. The table for this sample gives under 30,000 clones. Sequencing input: blood buffy coat. Receptors originate from a woman aged 18 to 75 with a cervical HPV16 infection that either progressed to CIN3+ or cleared (not recorded which).

About this clone itself: The read falls 3 residues short of the CDR3 end, and the missing part is taken from the germline J gene. The genes are TRBV20-1 and TRBJ2-1; D is undetermined. V lost 0 bases and J lost 0, with 15 bases in between. The CDR3 is 17 residues long. The germline V gene has CDR1 DFQATT and CDR2 SNEGSKA (reference sequence). The CDR3 DNA, read in part, is TGCAGTGCTAGAGATGGCAATAGCTGGAGCTCCTACAATGAG. Amino acids: CSARDGNSWSSYNE. The whole CDR3 protein reads CSARDGNSWSSYNEQFF.

In the case of this clone: The CDR3 end falls 3 residues outside the read, so it is completed with the germline J gene. J is TRBJ2-1 and V is TRBV2, with TRBD1 matching 8 bases. The CDR3 extends over 13 amino acids. CDR1 and CDR2 (germline): SNHLY, FYNNEI. J lost 8 bases, V lost 4 bases, and 4 bases had no gene match. CDR3 bases read: TGTGCCAGCAGTGGGACAGGGTCCCATGAG. Encoded protein: CASSGTGSHE. The CDR3, in full, reads CASSGTGSHEQFF.

CDR3 DNA, as far as it was read: TGCGCCAGCAGCTTGCCTAAATCCGGGACATCGTCTCCCGGC. Protein product: CASSLPKSGTSSPG. The full-length CDR3 reads as CASSLPKSGTSSPGYTF. The gene calls are TRBV5-1 and TRBJ1-2; D is possibly TRBD1 (6 bases). Read coverage stops 3 residues before the CDR3 terminus; the germline J gene supplies the remainder. The CDR3 totals 17 residues. Germline CDR1 is SGHRS and CDR2 is YFSETQ.

Notes on this clone: The sequence runs out 3 residues before the end of the CDR3; the remainder is reconstructed from the germline J gene. J is TRBJ1-2 and V is TRBV7-9; perhaps TRBD1 as D (6 bases). Trimming pared 8 bases from V and 3 bases from J, leaving 13 bases between. CDR3 size: 13 residues. Germline CDR1 and CDR2: SEHNR and FQNEAQ (reference sequence). The CDR3 DNA, read in part, is TGTGCCAGCGGGGGCTCCGTGGACTATGGC. The encoded protein is CASGGSVDYG. The entire CDR3 protein reads CASGGSVDYGYTF.

Comment on this clone: Read sequence stops 3 residues before the CDR3 end, and the germline J gene provides the missing end. The chain combines TRBV20-1 with TRBJ1-2; 10 nucleotides line up with TRBD1. CDR1 and CDR2 from the germline V gene are DFQATT and SNEGSKA (reference sequence). The CDR3 spans 15 residues. Losses at the gene ends were 6 bases for V and 7 bases for J; bases not matched to a gene: 14. CDR3 loop: CSANQPGQGRSGYTF. The covered CDR3 bases are TGCAGTGCCAACCAACCGGGACAGGGGAGGAGTGGC.